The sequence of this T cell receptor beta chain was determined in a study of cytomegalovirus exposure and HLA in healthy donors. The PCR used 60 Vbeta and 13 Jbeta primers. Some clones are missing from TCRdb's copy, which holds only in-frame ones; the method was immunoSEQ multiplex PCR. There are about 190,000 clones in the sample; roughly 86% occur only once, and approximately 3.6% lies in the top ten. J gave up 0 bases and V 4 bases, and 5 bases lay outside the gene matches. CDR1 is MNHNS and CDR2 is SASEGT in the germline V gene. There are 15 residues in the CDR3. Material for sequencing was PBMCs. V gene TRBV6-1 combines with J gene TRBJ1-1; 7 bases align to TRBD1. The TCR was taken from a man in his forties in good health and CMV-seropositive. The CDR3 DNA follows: TGTGCCAGCAGTGGCAGGGGGAGTCTGAACACTGAAGCTTTCTTT. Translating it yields CASSGRGSLNTEAFF.